The 2 T cell receptor beta chains given below trace back to one sample, sequenced in a study of T cell clonality in common variable immunodeficiency. TCRdb's copy holds only in-frame clones and misses some; the assay was immunoSEQ multiplex PCR. Altogether tens of thousands of clones were found in the sample, and no singletons occur. The sequenced material came from peripheral blood mononuclear cells. These TCRs come from a person aged 18 to 69 in good health.

As for this clone: A read error is possible here, since a much larger clone lies one base away. The read finishes 3 residues shy of the CDR3 end, and the germline J gene is used to complete it. The sample carries other DNA sequences with the same CDR3. The chain uses TRBV5-1 and TRBJ1-2; 9 bases align to TRBD1. There are 15 residues in the CDR3. The ends lost 6 bases at V and 7 bases at J; junction bases unmatched: 13. Per germline, CDR1 SGHRS and CDR2 YFSETQ. This chain's CDR3 is CASTDRGFGVVGYTF. CDR3 DNA (partial): TGCGCCAGCACGGACAGGGGATTTGGGGTCGTTGGC.

Many counts were recorded for this clone. The read gets to within 3 residues of the CDR3 end, and the germline J gene fills in the rest. This rearrangement joins TRBV2 to TRBJ2-5; D not certain. V was clipped by 5 bases and J by 3 bases, with 10 bases between them. Germline CDR1 SNHLY, CDR2 FYNNEI. The length of the CDR3 is 13 residues. CDR3 DNA, as far as it was read: TGTGCCAGCAGTCAGGTCGCGAAAGAGACC. Protein: CASSQVAKET. The full CDR3 is CASSQVAKETQYF.